The source of this T cell receptor (beta chain) is a study of post-analysis software for immune sequencing data. Study-wide context: Multiple sclerosis in the patients followed relapsing-remitting, secondary progressive and progressive-relapsing courses.

The V gene end was trimmed by 5 bases and the J gene end by 14 bases; junction bases not matched to a gene: 25. CDR1 and CDR2 from the germline V gene are SGHAT and FQNNGV. The length of the CDR3 is 17 residues. Study-wide results and limits: Patients had higher frequencies than controls of roughly five TRBV segments, including TRBV5-6, TRBV5-1 and TRBV20-1. Normalized Chao1 diversity was significantly reduced in patients versus controls.

Presence of unique molecular identifiers characterized the TCR beta cDNA libraries. When about 1 to 11 million T cells were used, they gave a few hundred thousand cDNA molecules. One entry per CDR3 protein, called by TCRdb with MiXCR from the PCR reads. This sample has approximately 250,000 distinct CDR3 sequences; less than 40% occur once, and the top ten carry less than 6%. This clonotype was detected only a few times. As yet, its antigen is unknown. The chain carries TRBV11-2 and TRBJ2-3; TRBD1 matches at 7 bases. Material for sequencing was blood. This receptor was taken from a girl under 18 with multiple sclerosis. The CDR3 is CASSKETGFPSNEKLYF. CDR3 DNA: TGTGCCAGCAGCAAGGAGACAGGGTTTCCGTCTAATGAAAAACTGTATTTT.